This T cell receptor (beta chain) is from a study of T cell responses to AZD1222 COVID-19 vaccine. On this clone itself: Its specificity is unknown.

Clones were read by immunoSEQ multiplex PCR, and TCRdb kept only the in-frame ones, dropping some. The sample includes fewer than 110,000 clones, 92% of them seen just once. After removal of 6 bases from V and 6 bases from J, the junction contained 5 bases not matched to a gene. Germline CDR1 reads SNHLY; CDR2 reads FYNNEI. This CDR3 is 13 amino acids long. Findings of the study overall: Spike was spanned by vaccine-associated CD4 TCRs, with dominance at 160-218 and 743-854. Clonal diversity was possibly underestimated, and the donors were mostly white British, with more females. The repertoires were collected only after the peak T cell response.

The chain couples TRBV2 to TRBJ1-2, with 9 nucleotides matching TRBD1. The receptor comes from an adult who received the AZD1222 COVID-19 vaccine. The input for sequencing was peripheral blood, taken 28 days after the second AZD1222 dose. CDR3 DNA sequence: TGTGCCAGCAGGCACCGGGACAGGGATGGCTACACCTTC. This sequence encodes CASRHRDRDGYTF.